What follows are 16 T cell receptor beta chains derived from one specimen sequenced in a study of somatic mutations in cytotoxic T cells in rheumatoid arthritis. The protocol was immunoSEQ multiplex PCR, while the TCRdb copy is restricted to in-frame clones and leaves out a portion. The sample lists 25,000 to 30,000 clones, around 86% seen once, with 7.5% to 9.5% in the top ten. Sequenced sample: CD8+ T cells sorted from blood. The receptors were sampled from an adult with rheumatoid arthritis.

The J gene is TRBJ1-5, the V gene TRBV6-1; TRBD1 agrees at 7 bases. The CDR3 has 14 amino acids. The germline V gene has CDR1 MNHNS and CDR2 SASEGT. V was clipped by 1 base and J by 6 bases; unmatched bases: 3. CDR3: CASSEVTGPQPQHF. The CDR3 DNA follows: TGTGCCAGCAGTGAAGTGACAGGGCCTCAGCCCCAGCATTTT.

The rearrangement uses TRBV4-3 and TRBJ2-7; D call uncertain. Trimming shortened V by 1 base and J by 9 bases, and 13 bases separated the two germline ends. This CDR3 comprises 13 residues. Looked up from germline, CDR1 is LGHNA and CDR2 is YSLEER. The CDR3 loop reads CASSQAIMGLQYF. The CDR3 DNA sequence: TGCGCCAGCAGCCAAGCCATTATGGGGTTGCAGTACTTC.

The chain carries TRBV6-4 and TRBJ2-5, with TRBD2 matching over 8 bases. The CDR3 is 15 amino acids. Germline-derived CDR1 and CDR2 are MRHNA and SNTAGT. Trimming cost V 3 bases and J 1 base; bases outside gene matches: 4. CDR3 protein: CASSETGGGQETQYF. In DNA, the CDR3 is TGTGCCAGCAGTGAAACGGGAGGGGGCCAAGAGACCCAGTACTTC.

V usage is TRBV9 and J usage is TRBJ2-1; 8 bases are a match to TRBD2. Germline V gene data show CDR1 as SGDLS and CDR2 as YYNGEE. The CDR3 totals 16 residues. V shed 0 bases, J shed 8 bases, and the junction held 10 bases outside the gene matches. In nucleotides, the CDR3 is TGTGCCAGCAGCGTAGGAGCGTCTCGGGGGGGGGATGAGCAGTTCTTC. This gives the protein CASSVGASRGGDEQFF.

This chain connects TRBV4-3 to TRBJ2-1; TRBD2 is a possible D gene (5 bases). Germline V gives CDR1 LGHNA, CDR2 YSLEER. The V end was cut by 1 base, the J end by 2 bases, with 9 bases between. CDR3 length equals 15 residues. The CDR3 spells CASSQGGSTYNEQFF. DNA of the CDR3: TGCGCCAGCAGCCAAGGCGGGTCTACCTACAATGAGCAGTTCTTC.

This clone was counted a single time. J is TRBJ2-5 and V is TRBV5-4, with TRBD2 as a possible D gene (6 bases). The CDR3 length is 14 residues. V gave up 3 bases and J gave up 2 bases, with 11 bases separating them. From germline, CDR1 is SGHNT and CDR2 YYREEE (reference sequence). The CDR3 DNA follows: TGTGCCAGCAGCTGGTTCGGGGGACAAGAGACCCAGTACTTC. Translating it yields CASSWFGGQETQYF.

This sequence joins TRBV7-9 and TRBJ1-2; no clear D gene. V lost 3 bases and J lost 8, with 4 bases in between. CDR3 length equals 10 residues. Germline V CDR1 and CDR2: SEHNR, FQNEAQ (reference sequence). The CDR3 DNA reads TGTGCCAGCAGCTTCAGGGGCTACACCTTC. Encoded protein: CASSFRGYTF. The full variable domain, its missing parts supplied by reference TRBV7-9 and TRBJ1-2, is DTGVSQNPRHKITKRGQNVTFRCDPISEHNRLYWYRQTLGQGPEFLTYFQNEAQLEKSRLLSDRFSAERPKGSFSTLEIQRTEQGDSAMYLCASSFRGYTFGSGTRLTVV.

V usage is TRBV11-2 and J usage is TRBJ2-5; the D is unclear. The last part of the DNA fits TRBJ2-7 better; the J call may be wrong. This CDR3 spans 12 amino acids. CDR1 and CDR2 (germline): SGHAT, FQNNGV. Written as DNA, the CDR3 is TGTGCCAGCAGCTTACTCCCCGACGAGCAGTACTTC. Protein sequence: CASSLLPDEQYF.

This clone has just one count. The J gene is TRBJ2-2, the V gene TRBV28; TRBD1 or TRBD2 may be the D gene (6 bases each). V dropped 1 base and J dropped 3 bases, with 9 bases sitting between them. The CDR3 is 15 residues long. Germline CDR1 reads MDHEN; CDR2 reads SYDVKM. The DNA for the CDR3 is TGTGCCAGCAGTTTATCAGGGGAGGACACCGGGGAGCTGTTTTTT. Protein product: CASSLSGEDTGELFF.

The chain links TRBV5-1 to TRBJ2-7; TRBD1 matches 8 bases. CDR1 and CDR2 (germline): SGHRS, YFSETQ. This CDR3 region has 16 residues. Trimming cost V 3 bases and J 1 base; bases outside gene matches: 9. CDR3 sequence: CASSSGTGVRSYEQYF. DNA for the CDR3: TGCGCCAGCAGCTCCGGGACAGGCGTCCGGTCCTACGAGCAGTACTTC.

The rearrangement joins TRBV6-5 to TRBJ1-2; 7 bases line up with TRBD1. Germline CDR1 and CDR2: MNHEY and SVGAGI. The V and J ends lost 6 bases and 4 bases, in that order; junction bases with no gene match: 11. The CDR3 has 15 amino acids. The CDR3 here is CASSRHTGASYGYTF. CDR3 in DNA: TGTGCCAGCAGCAGACATACAGGGGCGAGCTATGGCTACACCTTC.

The chain combines TRBV5-1 with TRBJ1-1; no reliable D call. Germline assignment: CDR1 SGHRS and CDR2 YFSETQ. The CDR3 is made up of 15 amino acids. V was trimmed by 1 base and J by 3 bases, leaving 13 bases between them. The CDR3 here is CASSLSLPGDTEAFF. CDR3 DNA: TGCGCCAGCAGCTTGAGTTTGCCGGGAGACACTGAAGCTTTCTTT.

This clone came up a few times. The chain combines TRBV10-3 with TRBJ1-1, with D unclear. The germline V gene has CDR1 ENHRY and CDR2 SYGVKD. The CDR3 is made up of 12 amino acids. With 6 bases removed from V and 10 bases from J, the gap between germline ends came to 15 bases. The CDR3 coding sequence is TGTGCCATCAGCGACCTACAGTACTCAGCTTTCTTT. Translation: CAISDLQYSAFF.

The gene calls are TRBV5-1 and TRBJ2-2, with TRBD2 identical over 13 bases. Germline V lookup: CDR1 SGHRS, CDR2 YFSETQ. Losses at the gene ends were 5 bases for V and 3 bases for J; bases not matched to a gene: 4. The CDR3 has 16 amino acids. The CDR3 nucleotides read TGCGCCAGCAGACTAGCGGGGGGGCCCTACACCGGGGAGCTGTTTTTT. Protein sequence: CASRLAGGPYTGELFF. Based on the CDR3 plus reference TRBV5-1 and TRBJ2-2, the full variable domain is KAGVTQTPRYLIKTRGQQVTLSCSPISGHRSVSWYQQTPGQGLQFLFEYFSETQRNKGNFPGRFSGRQFSNSRSEMNVSTLELGDSALYLCASRLAGGPYTGELFFGEGSRLTVL.

The chain combines TRBV10-3 with TRBJ2-3; the match to TRBD1 covers 7 bases. Germline CDR1 reads ENHRY; CDR2 reads SYGVKD. The J segment lost 5 bases and the V segment lost 3 bases, leaving 8 bases of the junction unmatched. CDR3 size: 15 residues. The DNA of the CDR3 is TGTGCCATCAGTGAAAACAGGGGAACGGTAGATACGCAGTATTTT. This codes for CAISENRGTVDTQYF.

This rearrangement joins TRBV4-1 to TRBJ2-5, with D unclear. The ends were cut back, 1 base at V and 1 base at J, with 4 bases in the middle. The germline gives CDR1 MGHRA, CDR2 YSYEKL. This CDR3 is 13 amino acids long. The CDR3 reads CASSQVSQETQYF. For the CDR3, the DNA is TGCGCCAGCAGCCAAGTCAGCCAAGAGACCCAGTACTTC.